The 20 T cell receptor beta chains in this list originate from one sample, sequenced in a study of shared clonotypes between healthy human individuals. Measured with immunoSEQ multiplex PCR; TCRdb has only the in-frame clones, and not every one. Of 1,400,000 or so clones in the sample, approximately 98.5% were seen once. The sequenced sample was naive CD4+ T cells sorted from blood. Stated subset: CD45RA+ positively selected. Receptors were obtained from a young man in good health.

The rearrangement uses TRBV7-7 and TRBJ2-1, with TRBD2 matching over 11 bases. The CDR3 is made up of 20 amino acids. The V segment lost 3 bases and the J segment 2 bases; nucleotides outside the gene matches: 15. CDR1 SSHAT and CDR2 FNYEAQ come from the germline V gene (reference sequence). CDR3 DNA: TGTGCCAGCAGCTTTGAGTGGGGTAGCGGGAGGGCCAGGGCCTACAATGAGCAGTTCTTC. It yields the protein CASSFEWGSGRARAYNEQFF.

This chain uses TRBV27 with TRBJ2-7; D is ambiguous. Trimming took off 3 bases at V and 0 bases at J, with 12 bases between the two ends. CDR1 MNHEY and CDR2 SMNVEV come from the germline V gene (reference sequence). The length of the CDR3 is 15 residues. The CDR3 sequence is CASSFGGMSSYEQYF. DNA for the CDR3: TGTGCCAGCAGTTTTGGTGGGATGAGCTCCTACGAGCAGTACTTC.

V and J are TRBV30 and TRBJ2-1, with 12 positions matching TRBD2. The CDR3 is 15 residues long. The germline V gene has CDR1 GTSNPN and CDR2 SVGIG (reference sequence). Trimming at V came to 4 bases and at J to 7 bases, leaving 8 bases not matched to a gene. CDR3 in DNA: TGTGCCTGGACCGGAGTACTAGCGGGAGGTAATGAGCAGTTCTTC. Translation: CAWTGVLAGGNEQFF.

This chain uses TRBV28 with TRBJ2-7; D is possibly TRBD2 (6 bases). This CDR3 has 13 residues. In germline, CDR1 is MDHEN, CDR2 SYDVKM. The germline V and J ends were trimmed by 6 bases and 2 bases, with 11 bases remaining between them. The CDR3 sequence: CASRRDSTYEQYF. In DNA form, the CDR3 reads TGTGCCAGCAGGCGGGACTCGACCTACGAGCAGTACTTC.

The chain employs TRBV7-9 and TRBJ2-2; D is uncertain. The germline gives CDR1 SEHNR, CDR2 FQNEAQ (reference sequence). The CDR3 consists of 12 residues. Between the trimmed V and J ends, which lost 5 bases and 7 bases, there was a span of 8 bases. This CDR3 reads CASSHPNGELFF. CDR3 DNA: TGTGCCAGCAGCCACCCGAACGGGGAGCTGTTTTTT.

The chain joins TRBV5-4 to TRBJ2-7; D could derive from TRBD1 or TRBD2 (5 bases each). Looked up from germline, CDR1 is SGHNT and CDR2 is YYREEE (reference sequence). CDR3 length equals 14 residues. V was pared by 1 base and J by 5 bases, with 13 bases between. CDR3 sequence: CASSLRGAIHEQYF. CDR3 nucleotides: TGTGCCAGCAGCTTGAGAGGGGCTATCCACGAGCAGTACTTC.

This chain links TRBV5-1 with TRBJ2-3; D is unclear. Germline V lookup: CDR1 SGHRS, CDR2 YFSETQ. Trimming removed 0 bases from V and 4 bases from J, with 9 bases in between. The CDR3 has 14 residues. DNA of the CDR3: TGCGCCAGCAGCTTGGCGAGGTTTGCAGATACGCAGTATTTT. It encodes CASSLARFADTQYF. The variable domain in full, with the rest retrieved from reference TRBV5-1 and TRBJ2-3, is KAGVTQTPRYLIKTRGQQVTLSCSPISGHRSVSWYQQTPGQGLQFLFEYFSETQRNKGNFPGRFSGRQFSNSRSEMNVSTLELGDSALYLCASSLARFADTQYFGPGTRLTVL.

This chain uses TRBV5-1 with TRBJ2-1, with 9 bases matching TRBD2. The CDR3 length is 15 residues. V was clipped by 1 base and J by 6 bases; unmatched bases: 5. Per the germline V gene, CDR1 is SGHRS and CDR2 is YFSETQ. The DNA for the CDR3 is TGCGCCAGCAGCTTGTTGGGTAGCGGGGGCAATGAGCAGTTCTTC. Its protein product is CASSLLGSGGNEQFF.

This rearrangement joins TRBV5-1 to TRBJ2-1, with TRBD2 as a possible D gene (6 bases). Trimming cost V 3 bases and J 7 bases, with 20 bases left between them. CDR1 and CDR2 from the germline V gene are SGHRS and YFSETQ. This CDR3 is built from 16 residues. The CDR3 is CASSSWVTREANEQFF. DNA for the CDR3: TGCGCCAGCAGCTCATGGGTGACTAGGGAAGCGAATGAGCAGTTCTTC.

A remark on this clone: This sample includes further DNA sequences coding for the same CDR3. This rearrangement joins TRBV2 to TRBJ2-5; no reliable D call. CDR3 length equals 12 residues. The V end lost 0 bases, the J end lost 5 bases, and 4 bases lay between the germline ends. The germline gives CDR1 SNHLY, CDR2 FYNNEI. The CDR3 spells CASSEALETQYF. The CDR3 DNA reads as TGTGCCAGCAGTGAAGCGCTCGAGACCCAGTACTTC. The full variable domain, with the rest looked up from reference TRBV2 and TRBJ2-5, is EPEVTQTPSHQVTQMGQEVILRCVPISNHLYFYWYRQILGQKVEFLVSFYNNEISEKSEIFDDQFSVERPDGSNFTLKIRSTKLEDSAMYFCASSEALETQYFGPGTRLLVL.

In DNA form, the CDR3 reads TGTGCCAGCAGCTTAGGCGGCCCCCTTAATCAGCCCCAGCATTTT. It translates to CASSLGGPLNQPQHF. The chain couples TRBV7-9 to TRBJ1-5; D ambiguous. Germline loops: CDR1 SEHNR, CDR2 FQNEAQ (reference sequence). The CDR3 sequence is 15 residues long. Trimming pared 1 base from V and 4 bases from J, leaving 11 bases between. The full variable domain, its missing parts supplied by reference TRBV7-9 and TRBJ1-5, is DTGVSQNPRHKITKRGQNVTFRCDPISEHNRLYWYRQTLGQGPEFLTYFQNEAQLEKSRLLSDRFSAERPKGSFSTLEIQRTEQGDSAMYLCASSLGGPLNQPQHFGDGTRLSIL.

V gene TRBV19 combines with J gene TRBJ1-3, with D possibly being TRBD1 (5 bases). The germline V gene has CDR1 LNHDA and CDR2 SQIVND (reference sequence). This CDR3 comprises 15 residues. With 5 bases removed from V and 4 bases from J, the gap between germline ends came to 15 bases. As DNA, the CDR3 is TGTGCCAGTAGTCCGGGGAGGGGAGAAGGAAACACCATATATTTT. As protein: CASSPGRGEGNTIYF.

This clone was recorded only once. The gene calls are TRBV27 and TRBJ2-5; D perhaps matches TRBD1 (5 bases). Germline V gene data show CDR1 as MNHEY and CDR2 as SMNVEV (reference sequence). V lost 0 bases and J lost 5, with 10 bases in between. CDR3 length: 14 residues. The CDR3 is CASSLSGARETQYF. The CDR3 coding sequence is TGTGCCAGCAGTTTATCAGGGGCGAGGGAGACCCAGTACTTC.

This chain links TRBV29-1 with TRBJ2-2; D perhaps matches TRBD2 (5 bases). V lost 7 bases, J lost 7 bases, and 7 bases lay in between. The length of the CDR3 is 10 residues. The V gene's germline CDR1 is SQVTM and CDR2 ANQGSEA. The CDR3 coding sequence is TGCAGCGCCGGAGGCGGGGAGCTGTTTTTT. It encodes CSAGGGELFF.

V usage is TRBV6-5 and J usage is TRBJ1-5; D gene unclear. V gave up 0 bases and J gave up 6 bases, with 6 bases separating them. This CDR3 has 13 amino acids. Looked up from germline, CDR1 is MNHEY and CDR2 is SVGAGI. CDR3 bases: TGTGCCAGCAGTTACTCGATTGGTCAGCCCCAGCATTTT. Encoded protein: CASSYSIGQPQHF.

V and J are TRBV18 and TRBJ2-7; D might be TRBD2 (5 bases). Between the trimmed V and J ends, which lost 3 bases and 3 bases, there was a span of 18 bases. The CDR3 has 16 amino acids. The germline V gene has CDR1 KGHSH and CDR2 LQKENI. The CDR3 reads CASSPIGSRGVYEQYF. DNA for the CDR3: TGTGCCAGCTCACCTATTGGCAGCCGGGGAGTCTACGAGCAGTACTTC.

This clone appeared a single time. The CDR3 coding sequence is TGTGCCAGCAGTGAATTTGGACTAGCGGGAGAATCGCAGTATTTT. Translating gives CASSEFGLAGESQYF. V gene TRBV25-1 combines with J gene TRBJ2-3, with 13 bases fitting TRBD2. This CDR3 contains 15 residues. Germline V gene data show CDR1 as MGHDK and CDR2 as SYGVNS. V was clipped by 1 base and J by 10 bases; unmatched bases: 5. The complete variable domain, with remaining parts taken from reference TRBV25-1 and TRBJ2-3, reads EADIYQTPRYLVIGTGKKITLECSQTMGHDKMYWYQQDPGMELHLIHYSYGVNSTEKGDLSSESTVSRIRTEHFPLTLESARPSHTSQYLCASSEFGLAGESQYFGPGTRLTVL.

The chain combines TRBV29-1 with TRBJ2-3; D call uncertain. The CDR3 consists of 13 residues. Germline V gene data show CDR1 as SQVTM and CDR2 as ANQGSEA. V gave up 3 bases and J gave up 5 bases, with 12 bases separating them. CDR3 in DNA: TGCAGCGTTGATACTATAGGTGGAGATACGCAGTATTTT. This encodes CSVDTIGGDTQYF.

The chain employs TRBV4-2 and TRBJ1-5; D is possibly TRBD1 (6 bases). Per the germline V gene, CDR1 is LGHNA and CDR2 is YNFKEQ. Trimming pared 2 bases from V and 4 bases from J, leaving 18 bases between. CDR3 length: 17 amino acids. The CDR3 is CASSQPDVDRKNQPQHF. CDR3 DNA sequence: TGTGCCAGCAGCCAACCCGACGTTGACAGGAAAAATCAGCCCCAGCATTTT.

The chain is built from TRBV19 and TRBJ1-2; 12 bases are shared with TRBD1. Germline V gene data show CDR1 as LNHDA and CDR2 as SQIVND (reference sequence). Trimming cost V 3 bases and J 5 bases; bases outside gene matches: 4. The CDR3 length is 15 residues. The CDR3 spells CASSMGTGGVYGYTF. The CDR3 DNA follows: TGTGCCAGTAGTATGGGGACAGGGGGCGTGTATGGCTACACCTTC. The full variable domain, its missing parts supplied by reference TRBV19 and TRBJ1-2, is DGGITQSPKYLFRKEGQNVTLSCEQNLNHDAMYWYRQDPGQGLRLIYYSQIVNDFQKGDIAEGYSVSREKKESFPLTVTSAQKNPTAFYLCASSMGTGGVYGYTFGSGTRLTVV.